The 2 T cell receptor beta chains listed next were all sequenced from one sample in a study of identical twins. TCRdb re-called the 5' RACE reads with MiXCR, one entry per CDR3 protein. The repertoire holds around 1.7 million distinct CDR3 sequences, with around a third as singletons. What was sequenced was cord blood. These receptors were collected from a newborn girl in good health.

The rearrangement joins TRBV5-4 to TRBJ2-2, with 7 bases lining up with TRBD1. The germline gives CDR1 SGHNT, CDR2 YYREEE (reference sequence). This CDR3 contains 14 residues. Losses at the gene ends were 10 bases for V and 5 bases for J; bases not matched to a gene: 11. The CDR3, as DNA: TGTGCCGTTCGTCAGGGGGTGGGGACCGGGGAGCTGTTTTTT. This sequence encodes CAVRQGVGTGELFF. Drawing the rest from reference TRBV5-4 and TRBJ2-2, the complete variable domain is ETGVTQSPTHLIKTRGQQVTLRCSSQSGHNTVSWYQQALGQGPQFIFQYYREEENGRGNFPPRFSGLQFPNYSSELNVNALELDDSALYLCAVRQGVGTGELFFGEGSRLTVL.

The V and J genes are TRBV20-1 and TRBJ2-1, with D perhaps assigned TRBD1 or TRBD2 (5 bases each). Germline-derived CDR1 and CDR2 are DFQATT and SNEGSKA (reference sequence). With 3 bases removed from V and 6 bases from J, the gap between germline ends came to 15 bases. This CDR3 has 14 residues. CDR3 loop: CSARVWGWGNEQFF. The CDR3 DNA is TGCAGTGCTAGGGTGTGGGGGTGGGGCAATGAGCAGTTCTTC.